The next 7 T cell receptor beta chains were all read from a single sample in a study of OX40 agonist ivuxolimab in advanced cancers. Repertoires were generated with immunoSEQ multiplex PCR, while TCRdb's copy carries only in-frame clones and drops some. This sample has around 100,000 clones; under 95% occur once, and the top ten carry 0.45% to 0.65%. This specimen consisted of CD4+ or CD8+ T cells sorted from blood, obtained in a trial of the OX40 agonist ivuxolimab. The source of these receptors is an adult with an advanced solid tumor such as melanoma, head and neck, liver or kidney cancer.

The rearrangement links TRBV28 to TRBJ1-3; D is perhaps TRBD1 (5 bases). The germline V and J ends were trimmed by 2 bases and 4 bases, with 12 bases remaining between them. Germline V gene sequence: CDR1 MDHEN, CDR2 SYDVKM. The CDR3 has 15 residues. The CDR3 loop reads CASSLTPGPGNTIYF. CDR3 DNA: TGTGCCAGCAGTTTAACCCCGGGGCCAGGAAACACCATATATTTT.

CDR3 bases: TGTGCCAGCAGTTCGGGACAGGGAACGGCGGAGACCCAGTACTTC. Protein product: CASSSGQGTAETQYF. V is TRBV28 and J is TRBJ2-5; TRBD1 matches at 9 bases. V was pared by 4 bases and J by 5 bases, with 8 bases of the junction left unmatched. Per germline, CDR1 MDHEN and CDR2 SYDVKM. CDR3 length: 15 amino acids.

This clone was seen more than once but under ten times. The chain is built from TRBV2 and TRBJ1-2; the D gene is possibly TRBD1 (6 bases). V was cut by 3 bases and J by 7 bases, with 12 bases left in between. CDR1 is SNHLY, CDR2 FYNNEI, per germline. The CDR3 extends over 13 amino acids. Here the CDR3 DNA reads TGTGCCAGCAGTGATACAGGGAATGGTGGCTACACCTTC. It yields the protein CASSDTGNGGYTF. The entire variable domain, with the rest obtained from reference TRBV2 and TRBJ1-2, is as follows: EPEVTQTPSHQVTQMGQEVILRCVPISNHLYFYWYRQILGQKVEFLVSFYNNEISEKSEIFDDQFSVERPDGSNFTLKIRSTKLEDSAMYFCASSDTGNGGYTFGSGTRLTVV.

This sequence joins TRBV28 and TRBJ1-4; D is uncertain. Per germline, CDR1 MDHEN and CDR2 SYDVKM. V was trimmed by 6 bases and J by 0 bases, leaving 8 bases between them. This CDR3 has 14 amino acids. The CDR3 region is CASSRAPTNEKLFF. DNA for the CDR3: TGTGCCAGCAGCCGGGCCCCAACTAATGAAAAACTGTTTTTT.

Here the CDR3 DNA reads TGTGCCAGCTCACTTGGAGGGCAGGGGAGCACCGGGGAGCTGTTTTTT. It specifies CASSLGGQGSTGELFF. V is TRBV18 and J is TRBJ2-2; D assignment may be TRBD1 or TRBD2 (6 bases each). The CDR3 totals 16 residues. The germline gives CDR1 KGHSH, CDR2 LQKENI. V was shortened by 4 bases and J by 4 bases, with 16 bases between the two germline ends.

J is TRBJ2-1 and V is TRBV18; either TRBD1 or TRBD2 may supply D (5 bases each). Germline V gene data show CDR1 as KGHSH and CDR2 as LQKENI. The CDR3 sequence is 15 residues long. With 8 bases removed from V and 0 bases from J, the gap between germline ends came to 14 bases. CDR3 coding DNA: TGTGCCAGCACCCTGGGGGAGAGCTCCTACAATGAGCAGTTCTTC. Its translation: CASTLGESSYNEQFF.

The chain uses TRBV28 and TRBJ2-3; D gene uncertain. The CDR3 runs 17 residues. V lost 3 bases and J lost 0, with 16 bases in between. The germline gives CDR1 MDHEN, CDR2 SYDVKM. CDR3 in amino acids: CASSFGVGPISTDTQYF. CDR3 DNA: TGTGCCAGCAGTTTTGGTGTTGGGCCTATCAGCACAGATACGCAGTATTTT.